This T cell receptor (beta chain) comes out of a study of regulatory T cells in long-lasting Graves disease. Background on the study: Graves' patients diagnosed newly had used antithyroid drugs under 3 months.

Libraries of TCR beta came from iRepertoire HTBI primers plus Arm-PCR of CDR3 regions. TCRdb re-derived calls from the multiplex PCR reads in MiXCR, one entry per CDR3 protein. The table includes a few hundred thousand distinct CDR3 sequences, roughly 17% detected once. Described time point: newly diagnosed GD, antithyroid drugs for less than 3 months. Isolated PBMC RNA provided the starting material for the TCR library. An endocrinology department located in Xi'an, China, was where the patients came from. Germline CDR1 MDHEN, CDR2 SYDVKM. The length of the CDR3 is 15 residues. The ends lost 9 bases at V and 6 bases at J; junction bases unmatched: 13. This sample also belongs to another study, concerning T cells in Graves' hyperthyroidism and ophthalmopathy. That paper states: The TCR CDR3 first-round RT-PCR relied on the HTBI primer set. The model foresaw ophthalmopathy a median around 6.8 months prior to onset.

J is TRBJ1-4 and V is TRBV28; TRBD1 agrees at 7 bases. The sequence derives from a man aged 40-50 years with Graves disease. The source was peripheral blood mononuclear cells (PBMCs), collected at new diagnosis, from a patient treated with antithyroid drugs. CDR3 nucleotide sequence: TGTGCCAGTAGAATAAGGGGGCATGCTTATGAAAAACTGTTTTTT. Its protein product is CASRIRGHAYEKLFF.